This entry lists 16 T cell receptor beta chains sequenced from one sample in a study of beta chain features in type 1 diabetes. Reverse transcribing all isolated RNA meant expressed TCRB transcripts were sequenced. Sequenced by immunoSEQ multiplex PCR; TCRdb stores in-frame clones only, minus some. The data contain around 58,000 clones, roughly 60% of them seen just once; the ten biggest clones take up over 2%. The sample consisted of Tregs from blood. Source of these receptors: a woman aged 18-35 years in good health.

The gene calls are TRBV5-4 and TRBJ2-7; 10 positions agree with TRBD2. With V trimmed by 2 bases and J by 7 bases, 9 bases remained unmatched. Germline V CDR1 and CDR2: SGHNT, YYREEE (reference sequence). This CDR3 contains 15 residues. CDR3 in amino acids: CASSFRLAGPGEQYF. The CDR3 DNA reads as TGTGCCAGCAGCTTCCGACTAGCGGGCCCTGGGGAGCAGTACTTC.

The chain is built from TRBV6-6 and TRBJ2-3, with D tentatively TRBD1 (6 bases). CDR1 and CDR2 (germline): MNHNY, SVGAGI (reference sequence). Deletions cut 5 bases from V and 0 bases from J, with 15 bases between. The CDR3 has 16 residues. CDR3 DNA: TGTGCCAGCAGTCCCCCACAGGGCCCCAGCACAGATACGCAGTATTTT. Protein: CASSPPQGPSTDTQYF.

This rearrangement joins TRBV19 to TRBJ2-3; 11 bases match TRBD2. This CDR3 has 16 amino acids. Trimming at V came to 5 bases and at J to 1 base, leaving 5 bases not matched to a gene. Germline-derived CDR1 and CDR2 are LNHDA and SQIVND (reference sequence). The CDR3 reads CASSRLAGGGTDTQYF. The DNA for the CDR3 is TGTGCCAGTAGTCGTCTAGCGGGGGGTGGCACAGATACGCAGTATTTT.

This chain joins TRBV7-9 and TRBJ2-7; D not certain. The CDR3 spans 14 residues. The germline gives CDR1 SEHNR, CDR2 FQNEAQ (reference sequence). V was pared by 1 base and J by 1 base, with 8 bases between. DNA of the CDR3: TGTGCCAGCAGCTTAGGATTAGAATCCTACGAGCAGTACTTC. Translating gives CASSLGLESYEQYF. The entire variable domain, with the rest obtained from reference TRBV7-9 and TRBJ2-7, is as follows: DTGVSQNPRHKITKRGQNVTFRCDPISEHNRLYWYRQTLGQGPEFLTYFQNEAQLEKSRLLSDRFSAERPKGSFSTLEIQRTEQGDSAMYLCASSLGLESYEQYFGPGTRLTVT.

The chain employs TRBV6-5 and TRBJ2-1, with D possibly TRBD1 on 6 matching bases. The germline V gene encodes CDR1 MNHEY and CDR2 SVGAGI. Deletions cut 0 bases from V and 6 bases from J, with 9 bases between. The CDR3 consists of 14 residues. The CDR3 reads CASSYSRGFNEQFF. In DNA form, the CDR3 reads TGTGCCAGCAGTTACTCGAGGGGGTTCAATGAGCAGTTCTTC.

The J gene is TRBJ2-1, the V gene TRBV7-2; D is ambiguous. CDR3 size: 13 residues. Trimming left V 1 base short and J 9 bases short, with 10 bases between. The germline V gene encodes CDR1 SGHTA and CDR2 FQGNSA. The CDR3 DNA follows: TGTGCCAGCAGCTTAGTGGTGGGCCGTGAGCAGTTCTTC. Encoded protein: CASSLVVGREQFF.

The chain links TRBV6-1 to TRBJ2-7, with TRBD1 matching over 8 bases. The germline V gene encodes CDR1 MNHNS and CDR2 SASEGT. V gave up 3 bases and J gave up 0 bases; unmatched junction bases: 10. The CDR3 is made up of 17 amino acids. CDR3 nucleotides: TGTGCCAGCAGTGACCTGCTCAGGGGGCGAAGCTCCTACGAGCAGTACTTC. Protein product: CASSDLLRGRSSYEQYF.

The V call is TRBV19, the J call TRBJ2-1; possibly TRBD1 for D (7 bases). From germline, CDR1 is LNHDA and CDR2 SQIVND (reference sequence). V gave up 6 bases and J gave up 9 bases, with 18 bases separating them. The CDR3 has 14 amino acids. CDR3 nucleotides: TGTGCCAGTAGCATTCAGGGGGGAGTCGGTGAGCAGTTCTTC. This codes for CASSIQGGVGEQFF.

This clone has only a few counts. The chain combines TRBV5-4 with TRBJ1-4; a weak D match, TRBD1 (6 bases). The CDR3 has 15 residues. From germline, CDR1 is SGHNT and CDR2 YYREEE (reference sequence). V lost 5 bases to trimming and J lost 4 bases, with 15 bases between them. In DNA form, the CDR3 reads TGTGCCAGCAGTTTAACCACAGGGTTTAATGAAAAACTGTTTTTT. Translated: CASSLTTGFNEKLFF. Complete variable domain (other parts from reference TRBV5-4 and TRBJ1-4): ETGVTQSPTHLIKTRGQQVTLRCSSQSGHNTVSWYQQALGQGPQFIFQYYREEENGRGNFPPRFSGLQFPNYSSELNVNALELDDSALYLCASSLTTGFNEKLFFGSGTQLSVL.

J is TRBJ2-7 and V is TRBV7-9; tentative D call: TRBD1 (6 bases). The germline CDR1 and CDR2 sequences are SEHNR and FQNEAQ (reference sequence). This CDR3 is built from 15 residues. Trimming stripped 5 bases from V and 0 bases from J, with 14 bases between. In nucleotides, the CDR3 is TGTGCCAGCAGCAAGTTACAGGGCAGCTCCTACGAGCAGTACTTC. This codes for CASSKLQGSSYEQYF.

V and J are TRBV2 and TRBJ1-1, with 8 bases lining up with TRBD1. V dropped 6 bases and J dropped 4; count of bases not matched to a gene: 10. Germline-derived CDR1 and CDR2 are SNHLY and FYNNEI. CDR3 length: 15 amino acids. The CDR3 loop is CASRAQGGGGTEAFF. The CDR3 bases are TGTGCCAGCAGGGCACAGGGGGGTGGAGGCACTGAAGCTTTCTTT.

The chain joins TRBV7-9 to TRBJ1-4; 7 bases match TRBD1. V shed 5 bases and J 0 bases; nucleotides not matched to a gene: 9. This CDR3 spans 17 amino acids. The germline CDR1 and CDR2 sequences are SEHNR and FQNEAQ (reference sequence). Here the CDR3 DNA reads TGTGCCAGCAGCCGGGGGACAGCCTCAGCAACTAATGAAAAACTGTTTTTT. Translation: CASSRGTASATNEKLFF. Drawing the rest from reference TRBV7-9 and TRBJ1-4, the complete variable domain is DTGVSQNPRHKITKRGQNVTFRCDPISEHNRLYWYRQTLGQGPEFLTYFQNEAQLEKSRLLSDRFSAERPKGSFSTLEIQRTEQGDSAMYLCASSRGTASATNEKLFFGSGTQLSVL.

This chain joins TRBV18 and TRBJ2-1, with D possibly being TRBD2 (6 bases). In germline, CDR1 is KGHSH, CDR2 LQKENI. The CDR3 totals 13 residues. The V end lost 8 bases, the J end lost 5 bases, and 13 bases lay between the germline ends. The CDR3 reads CASSRTTDNEQFF. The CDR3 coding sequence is TGTGCCAGCAGCAGGACTACTGACAATGAGCAGTTCTTC.

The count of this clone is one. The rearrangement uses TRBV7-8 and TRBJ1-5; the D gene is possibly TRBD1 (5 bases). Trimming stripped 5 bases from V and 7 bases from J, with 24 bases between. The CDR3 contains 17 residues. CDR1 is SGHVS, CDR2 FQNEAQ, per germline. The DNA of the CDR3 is TGTGCCAGCAGCGCAGTTCCAAGGACATTATTGGGCCAGCCCCAGCATTTT. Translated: CASSAVPRTLLGQPQHF.

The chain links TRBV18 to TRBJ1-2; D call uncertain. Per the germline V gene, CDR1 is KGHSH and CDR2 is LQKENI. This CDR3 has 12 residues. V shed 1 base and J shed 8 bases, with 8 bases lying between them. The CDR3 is CASSPLHNGYTF. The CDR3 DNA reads TGTGCCAGCTCACCACTCCACAACGGCTACACCTTC. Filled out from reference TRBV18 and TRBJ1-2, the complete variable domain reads NAGVMQNPRHLVRRRGQEARLRCSPMKGHSHVYWYRQLPEEGLKFMVYLQKENIIDESGMPKERFSAEFPKEGPSILRIQQVVRGDSAAYFCASSPLHNGYTFGSGTRLTVV.

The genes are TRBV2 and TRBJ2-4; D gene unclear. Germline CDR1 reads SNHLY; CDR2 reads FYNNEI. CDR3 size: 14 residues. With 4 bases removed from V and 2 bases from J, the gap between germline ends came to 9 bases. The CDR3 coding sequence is TGTGCCAGCAGTGTACAGAGCTCCAAAAACATTCAGTACTTC. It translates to CASSVQSSKNIQYF.